The T cell receptor (beta chain) under discussion was sequenced for a study of CD8 T cells in Susac syndrome. Findings and limits, study-wide: As the study acknowledged, the number of individuals in its TCR sequencing and HLA analysis was relatively small.

V shed 0 bases and J shed 9 bases, with 7 bases lying between them. CDR3 length: 13 amino acids. Germline lookup yields CDR1 SGHNT and CDR2 YYREEE (reference sequence). This clonotype is a singleton in its sample. What it recognizes is unknown. Reverse transcription of roughly 0.45 to 1 ug RNA was carried out with random hexamers. Amplification of TCR beta CDR3 spanned 54 Vbeta and 13 Jbeta via immunoSEQ multiplex PCR. MiXCR, applied by TCRdb to the immunoSEQ multiplex PCR reads, yields one record per CDR3 protein. This table has about 210,000 distinct CDR3 sequences, over 85% appearing once. This TCR was sampled from a human donor in good health. Sequencing was carried out using CD4+ T cells from PBMCs. This chain joins TRBV5-4 and TRBJ1-6; D unresolved. CDR3 loop: CASSLGAGSPLHF. The CDR3 nucleotides read TGTGCCAGCAGCTTGGGGGCGGGTTCACCCCTCCACTTT.